The rows below give T cell receptor beta chains drawn from one sample of a study of shared clonotypes between healthy human individuals. Only in-frame clones appear in the TCRdb table, and some are missing; sequencing was by immunoSEQ multiplex PCR. The sample includes over 2 million clones, 85% to 95% seen only once; the top ten take about 1.1%. Specimen: naive CD8+ T cells sorted from blood. These receptor sequences come from a man younger than 35 in good health. Both conserved end residues are part of each CDR3. D genes are given only for firm matches.

d_call: -
v_call: TRBV5-6
cdr3_aa: CASSWGTVPAGAHEQYF

d_call: -
v_call: TRBV5-5
cdr3_aa: CASSFLPFYEQYF

d_call: -
v_call: TRBV27
cdr3_aa: CASSFISVRGPGTSTDTQYF

d_call: -
v_call: TRBV25-1
cdr3_aa: CASSGLRDSNQPQHF

d_call: -
v_call: TRBV15
cdr3_aa: CATRSAGVVETQYF

d_call: -
v_call: TRBV11-2
cdr3_aa: CASSSTVIGGETQYF

d_call: -
v_call: TRBV12-5
cdr3_aa: CASGPSRDKNYGYTF

d_call: -
v_call: TRBV13
cdr3_aa: CASSAGLTTDTQYF

d_call: -
v_call: TRBV5-6
cdr3_aa: CASSIQDQETQYF

d_call: -
v_call: TRBV6-6
cdr3_aa: CASSPNPGAYNQPQHF

d_call: -
v_call: TRBV18
cdr3_aa: CASSLTQSSGNTIYF

d_call: -
v_call: TRBV4-1
cdr3_aa: CASSQTGPFSYEQYF

d_call: TRBD1
v_call: TRBV5-4
cdr3_aa: CASSSGDRGPDTQYF

d_call: TRBD1
v_call: TRBV7-9
cdr3_aa: CASSGPGQTYGYTF

d_call: -
v_call: TRBV6-1
cdr3_aa: CASSEVAAVARSPLHF

d_call: -
v_call: TRBV27
cdr3_aa: CASSLTVFDVETQYF

d_call: -
v_call: TRBV10-1
cdr3_aa: CASSEVDSYEQYF

d_call: -
v_call: TRBV6-6
cdr3_aa: CASSYGGPYTEAFF

d_call: -
v_call: TRBV29-1
cdr3_aa: CSVVPSRGISTDTQYF

d_call: -
v_call: TRBV4-1
cdr3_aa: CASSQELGQWRDEQFF

d_call: -
v_call: TRBV7-9
cdr3_aa: CASSLATVSSYNEQFF

d_call: -
v_call: TRBV6-6
cdr3_aa: CASSYSLESSYEQYF

d_call: TRBD2
v_call: TRBV30
cdr3_aa: CAWSEGIAGGQETQYF

d_call: TRBD2
v_call: TRBV27
cdr3_aa: CASSLGLAGSLYEQYF

d_call: TRBD1
v_call: TRBV4-1
cdr3_aa: CASSQQGAYEQYF

d_call: -
v_call: TRBV10-2
cdr3_aa: CASSGIGYEQYF

d_call: TRBD2
v_call: TRBV30
cdr3_aa: CAWSVGASGSTDTQYF

d_call: -
v_call: TRBV30
cdr3_aa: CAWRGQGRLEQYF

d_call: -
v_call: TRBV5-6
cdr3_aa: CASSWGISNEKLFF

d_call: -
v_call: TRBV6-1
cdr3_aa: CASVLTRGGTGELFF

d_call: TRBD2
v_call: TRBV4-2
cdr3_aa: CASSLRGEETQYF

d_call: -
v_call: TRBV9
cdr3_aa: CASSVALGSGANVLTF

d_call: TRBD1
v_call: TRBV7-8
cdr3_aa: CASSQTGGKEQYF

d_call: -
v_call: TRBV5-1
cdr3_aa: CASSLGDWEQYF

d_call: TRBD1
v_call: TRBV4-3
cdr3_aa: CASSPDREGNTEAFF

d_call: TRBD2
v_call: TRBV7-8
cdr3_aa: CASSSGLAGETSTDTQYF

d_call: TRBD1
v_call: TRBV4-1
cdr3_aa: CASSSGQGSTGELFF

d_call: -
v_call: TRBV27
cdr3_aa: CASSLDSQVSYGYTF

d_call: -
v_call: TRBV27
cdr3_aa: CASSVIGGDHGYTF

d_call: -
v_call: TRBV5-4
cdr3_aa: CASSLSPTYEQYF

d_call: -
v_call: TRBV2
cdr3_aa: CASSGGWNTEAFF

d_call: TRBD1
v_call: TRBV5-4
cdr3_aa: CASTKTGGFNYGYTF

d_call: -
v_call: TRBV28
cdr3_aa: CASSFVGVEKLFF

d_call: -
v_call: TRBV19
cdr3_aa: CASTEYREDSGYTF

d_call: -
v_call: TRBV19
cdr3_aa: CASKGFEYTGELFF

d_call: TRBD1
v_call: TRBV27
cdr3_aa: CASSAKTGAVPYEQYF

d_call: -
v_call: TRBV29-1
cdr3_aa: CSVGTGSFYNEQFF